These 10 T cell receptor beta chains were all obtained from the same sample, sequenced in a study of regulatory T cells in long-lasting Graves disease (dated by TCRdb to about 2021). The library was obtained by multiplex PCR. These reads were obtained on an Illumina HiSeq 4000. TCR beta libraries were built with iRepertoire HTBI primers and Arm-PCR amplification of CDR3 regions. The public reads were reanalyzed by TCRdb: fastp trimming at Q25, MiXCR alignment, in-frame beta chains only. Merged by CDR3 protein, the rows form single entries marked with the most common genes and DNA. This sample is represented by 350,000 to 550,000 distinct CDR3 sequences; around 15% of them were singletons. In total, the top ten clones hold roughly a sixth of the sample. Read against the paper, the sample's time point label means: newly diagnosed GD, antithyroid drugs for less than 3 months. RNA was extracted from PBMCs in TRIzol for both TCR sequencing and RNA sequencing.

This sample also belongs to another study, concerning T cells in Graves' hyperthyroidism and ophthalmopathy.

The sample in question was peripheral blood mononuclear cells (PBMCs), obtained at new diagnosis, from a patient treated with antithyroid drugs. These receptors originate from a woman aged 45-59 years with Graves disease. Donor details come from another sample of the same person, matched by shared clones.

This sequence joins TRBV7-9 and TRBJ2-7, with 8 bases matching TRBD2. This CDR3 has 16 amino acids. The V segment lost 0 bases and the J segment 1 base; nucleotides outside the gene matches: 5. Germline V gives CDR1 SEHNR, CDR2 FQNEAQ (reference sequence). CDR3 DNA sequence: TGTGCCAGCAGCTTAGCGCGTTCGGGAGGGTCCTACGAGCAGTACTTC. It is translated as CASSLARSGGSYEQYF.

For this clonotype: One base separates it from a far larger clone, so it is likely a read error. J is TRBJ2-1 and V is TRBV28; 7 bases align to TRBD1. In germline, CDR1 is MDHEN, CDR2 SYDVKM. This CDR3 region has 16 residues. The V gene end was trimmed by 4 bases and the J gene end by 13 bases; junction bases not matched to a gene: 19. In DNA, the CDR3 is TGTGCCAGCAGTTCCGAAAAGAGGGGGCACTGGGAGACCCAGTTCTTC. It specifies CASSSEKRGHWETQFF. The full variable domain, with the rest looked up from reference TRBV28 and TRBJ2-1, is DVKVTQSSRYLVKRTGEKVFLECVQDMDHENMFWYRQDPGLGLRLIYFSYDVKMKEKGDIPEGYSVSREKKERFSLILESASTNQTSMYLCASSSEKRGHWETQFFGPGTRLTVL.

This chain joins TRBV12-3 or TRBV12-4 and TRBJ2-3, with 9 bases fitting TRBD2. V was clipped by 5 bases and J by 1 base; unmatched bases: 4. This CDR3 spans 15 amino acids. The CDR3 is CASSHSGSGTDTQYF. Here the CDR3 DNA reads TGTGCCAGCAGTCATAGCGGGAGTGGCACAGATACGCAGTATTTT.

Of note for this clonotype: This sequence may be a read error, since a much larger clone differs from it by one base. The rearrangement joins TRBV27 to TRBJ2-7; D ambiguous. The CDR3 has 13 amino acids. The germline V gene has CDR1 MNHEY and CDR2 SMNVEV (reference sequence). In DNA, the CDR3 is TGTGCCAACAGTCTGACGGATACCTACGAGCAGTACTTC. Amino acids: CANSLTDTYEQYF.

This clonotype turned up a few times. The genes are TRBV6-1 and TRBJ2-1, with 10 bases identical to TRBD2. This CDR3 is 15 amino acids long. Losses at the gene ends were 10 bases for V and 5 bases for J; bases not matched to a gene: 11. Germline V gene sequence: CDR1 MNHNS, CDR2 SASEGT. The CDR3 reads CATRPSGSPNNEQFF. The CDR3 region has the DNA TGTGCCACCAGACCTAGCGGGAGCCCCAACAATGAGCAGTTCTTC.

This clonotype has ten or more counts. The CDR3 DNA follows: TGTGCCAGTAGTATCCACGGAGGCAACAGGGATGTCAATTCACCCCTCCACTTT. Amino acids: CASSIHGGNRDVNSPLHF. This chain uses TRBV19 with TRBJ1-6, with D tentatively TRBD1 (6 bases). The CDR3 runs 18 residues. V was trimmed by 3 bases and J by 7 bases, leaving 22 bases between them. The V gene's germline CDR1 is LNHDA and CDR2 SQIVND (reference sequence).

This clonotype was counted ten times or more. The chain's CDR3 is CASSSRGSGSYEQFF. The CDR3 DNA reads as TGTGCCAGCAGCTCCAGGGGCAGCGGGAGTTATGAGCAGTTCTTC. The chain joins TRBV7-9 to TRBJ2-1; 8 bases fit TRBD2. CDR1 and CDR2 from the germline V gene are SEHNR and FQNEAQ (reference sequence). Germline trimming cut 4 bases from V and 8 bases from J; bases unmatched to any gene: 10. The CDR3 totals 15 residues.

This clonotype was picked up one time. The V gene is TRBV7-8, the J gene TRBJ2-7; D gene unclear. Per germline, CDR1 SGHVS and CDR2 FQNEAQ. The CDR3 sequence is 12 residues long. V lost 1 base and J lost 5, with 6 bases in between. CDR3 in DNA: TGTGCCAGCAGCTTAGTATCGAACGAGCAGTACTTC. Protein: CASSLVSNEQYF.

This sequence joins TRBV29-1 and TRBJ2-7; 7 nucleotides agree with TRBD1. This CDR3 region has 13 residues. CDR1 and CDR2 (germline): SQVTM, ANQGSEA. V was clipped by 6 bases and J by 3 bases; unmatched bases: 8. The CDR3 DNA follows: TGCAGCGTCTCACCCGGGACAGTCTACGAGCAGTACTTC. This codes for CSVSPGTVYEQYF.

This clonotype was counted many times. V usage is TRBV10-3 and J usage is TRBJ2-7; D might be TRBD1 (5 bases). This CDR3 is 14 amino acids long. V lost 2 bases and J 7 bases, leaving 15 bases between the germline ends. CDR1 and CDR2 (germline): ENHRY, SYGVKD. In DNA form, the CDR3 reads TGTGCCATCAGTGAGGCGACAGTTATGAGGGAGCAGTACTTC. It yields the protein CAISEATVMREQYF.